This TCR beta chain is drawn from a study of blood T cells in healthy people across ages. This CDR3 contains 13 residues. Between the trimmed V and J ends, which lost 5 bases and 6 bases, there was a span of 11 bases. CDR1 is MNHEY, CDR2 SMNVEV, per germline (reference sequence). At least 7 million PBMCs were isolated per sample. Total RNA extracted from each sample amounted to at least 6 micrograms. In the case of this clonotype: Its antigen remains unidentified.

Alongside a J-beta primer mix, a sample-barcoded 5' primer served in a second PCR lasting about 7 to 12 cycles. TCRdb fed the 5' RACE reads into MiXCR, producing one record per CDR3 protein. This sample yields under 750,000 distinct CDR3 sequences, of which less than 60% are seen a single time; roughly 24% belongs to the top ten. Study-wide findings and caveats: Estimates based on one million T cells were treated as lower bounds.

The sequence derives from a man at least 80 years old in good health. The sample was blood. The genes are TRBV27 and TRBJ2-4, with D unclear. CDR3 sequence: CASSRGSGNIQYF. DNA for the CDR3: TGTGCCAGCAGTCGTGGTTCGGGAAACATTCAGTACTTC.